This is a list of T cell receptor beta chains from one sample in a study of shared clonotypes between healthy human individuals. Libraries were prepared by immunoSEQ multiplex PCR; TCRdb keeps only in-frame clonotypes and omits some of them. The table lists some 1.5 million clones, around 98% of them singletons. Sequencing was done on a sample of naive CD4+ T cells sorted from blood. The source of these receptors is a man aged 25-40 years in good health. The conserved cysteine and the conserved F or W are not part of the CDR3 here.

TRBV7-2	TRBJ1-3	ASSPLRGNTIY
TRBV5-1	TRBJ1-1	ASSLGQGGATEAF
TRBV28	TRBJ2-7	ASSPRGTGSYEQY
TRBV18	TRBJ2-7	ASSPPSSVNEQY
TRBV7-9	TRBJ2-1	ASSSLYASNEQF
TRBV18	TRBJ1-3	ASSPKGVSGNTIY
TRBV18	TRBJ2-7	ASSPPGQGFLAEQY
TRBV19	TRBJ1-3	ASSLLGQANSGNTIY
TRBV27	TRBJ1-5	ASSPNGGRQPQH
TRBV11-3	TRBJ2-1	ASSLEGWGDTYNEQF
TRBV4-1	TRBJ2-1	ASSSGGGDNYNEQF
TRBV7-9	TRBJ1-4	ASRAGGGEKLF
TRBV7-8	TRBJ2-1	ASSPGGRGF
TRBV10-3	TRBJ1-1	AISESRGEAF
TRBV5-5	TRBJ1-2	ASSLGVQGFIYGYT
TRBV7-9	TRBJ1-3	ASSLAGGGNTIY
TRBV5-1	TRBJ2-6	ASSRKAISGANVLT
TRBV6-5	TRBJ2-7	ASSYGSTYEQY
TRBV6-1	TRBJ2-1	ASSENRYEQF
TRBV5-1	TRBJ2-7	ASSLVSVTYEQY
TRBV5-1	TRBJ2-3	ASSSGLADTDTQY
TRBV11-1	TRBJ1-1	ASSFNGGLNTEAF
TRBV7-2	TRBJ1-5	ASSATGTVANQPQH
TRBV2	TRBJ2-1	ASSEFGKAV
TRBV5-1	TRBJ2-7	ASSVTGTHNVEQY
TRBV11-3	TRBJ2-2	ASSFAGTVNTGELF
TRBV5-4	TRBJ2-1	ASSLGGSYNEQF
TRBV5-5	TRBJ1-3	ASSFPPTSFSGNTIY
TRBV6-5	TRBJ1-2	ASSADRGYGYT
TRBV5-1	TRBJ1-2	ASSRSETGTSNYGYT
TRBV28	TRBJ2-5	ASSPPGTVKETQY
TRBV19	TRBJ1-1	ASRPSLGVAHTEAF
TRBV2	TRBJ2-1	ASSTSGTERNEQF
TRBV20-1	TRBJ2-1	SAKVGNEQF
TRBV14	TRBJ1-3	ASSQGGTGNTIY
TRBV9	TRBJ2-7	ASSVGTFSYEQY
TRBV14	TRBJ2-7	ASSPNPGVGSEQY